This TCR beta chain is drawn from a study of shared clonotypes between healthy human individuals (dated by TCRdb to the early 2020s). Turning to the overall study: The cohort included three men and two women between 18 and 49 years of age. For each donor, CD4 naive and CD4 memory were each run on three plates, CD8 naive on two plates, and CD8 memory on one plate. Blood TCR repertoires of about 5 healthy adults were deeply sequenced to estimate repertoire size and the extent of clonotype sharing between individuals. To increase sequencing depth and limit assay-specific biases, different laboratories used diverse techniques to prepare libraries and sequence TCR repertoires. Each donor's leukapheresis produced roughly between roughly 0.85 and 10 billion PBMCs.

Using the deep immunoSEQ assay, multiplex PCR amplified TCR CDR3 regions from genomic DNA. Genomic DNA extracted from each cell subset was distributed evenly over all wells of several immunoSEQ 96-well plates, and each plate served as one replicate. For sorted subsets, 150 to 250 ng genomic DNA, equal to 30,000 to 35,000 T cell genomes, was loaded into each replicate PCR. The purified libraries were quantified using a Qubit 3.0 fluorometer, sized with a Bioanalyzer 2100, and then quantified again using the KAPA Library Quantification kit. Every immunoSEQ 96-well plate was sequenced on a dedicated single-read 150-cycle Illumina NextSeq 550 flow cell. Concerning the study's data processing: Because the immunoSEQ output held only junctional sequences and lacked quality scores, the filtering could not match the filtering applied to full-length reads. Sequences were annotated with PyIR, a Python wrapper for IgBLAST v1.9, using IMGT germline references to assign V/J genes and CDR3. Reads with weak V/J assignments (E-value above 1e-6), missing CDR3, stop codons, out-of-frame junctions, or ambiguous translated residues were removed. V3J clonotypes were defined by identical inferred V gene, J gene, and CDR3 amino acid sequence. Percentage overlap between repertoires was computed as shared unique clonotypes divided by the size of the smaller repertoire. RTK rarefaction, the Chao1 estimator, and Recon v2.1 estimates of unobserved clonotypes were used to assess repertoire richness. Generation probabilities for all TCRbeta clonotypes obtained by the gDNA method from a few donors were computed using OLGA. In TCRdb, the immuneACCESS table is reduced to in-frame sequences with V and J assigned. These tables do not hold every clone; where another copy was compared, an unresolved V gene accounts for under half, and the others remain unexplained. The V and J calls and clone size come from that table; D and trimming were worked out from the DNA. This sample holds about 120,000 clones; around two thirds were observed only once. The top ten constitute 20% to 25% of the sample.

Donors were healthy HIV-negative adults with no recently reported acute infections or vaccinations. Every donor was a Caucasian adult living in Nashville, Tennessee, USA. The CD8 memory samples were a combination of magnetically selected CD45RO+ cells and CCR7-negative CD45RA+ effector memory (TemRA) cells. Blood was collected by leukapheresis, and PBMCs were isolated by Ficoll-Histopaque density gradient centrifugation and then cryopreserved in liquid nitrogen vapor phase. Analytical flow cytometry was used to check the purity and quantity of every magnetically sorted T cell population. Genomic DNA was isolated from each sorted fraction and quantified by UV absorbance on a Nanodrop 2000c. Results and caveats for the whole study, not just this receptor: Based on pairwise subsampling, the degree of clonotype sharing among donors was expected to be affected by sequencing depth. Because the study included only a small number of donors, the genetic and exposure-history diversity represented was limited. Compared with non-shared clonotypes, the clonotypes found in all four sorted-subset donors had higher generation probabilities. When a handful of donors were compared, the shared fraction of clonotypes was around 5% for naive CD4, roughly 3.4% for naive CD8, 2% to 2.5% for memory CD4, and under 0.5% for memory CD8. Sampling was restricted to blood, and TCR repertoires in tissue are likely to differ from TCR repertoires in blood. Estimated clonotype richness was generally larger for naive than for memory subsets. Rarefaction of sorted-subset datasets indicated incomplete sequencing despite the large sequencing depth.

As for this clone: No antigen is known for it. It has no much larger one-base neighbor in the sample; base qualities were not kept.

V has 3 bases trimmed and J has 1 base trimmed; junction bases matching no gene number 1. The CDR1 and CDR2 encoded by the germline V gene (reference sequence) are PRHDT and FYEKMQ. Taken from cysteine to phenylalanine, the CDR3 has 15 residues. This entry keeps only the CDR3 DNA: 45 bases, framed from base 1. Recombination connected TRBV13 to TRBJ2-1, with TRBD2 matching 9 junction bases. This TCR derives from a woman between 25 and 40 years old in good health. Sequenced sample: memory CD8+ T cells sorted from blood. What this sample's cell subset or site label stands for: CD45RO+ cells pooled with CCR7-negative TemRA cells. The DNA reads TGTGCCAGCAGCTTCCTAGCGGGGTCCTACAATGAGCAGTTCTTC. Its translation is CASSFLAGSYNEQFF.